A selection of T cell receptor beta chains follows, all from one sample in a study of T cell responses to AZD1222 COVID-19 vaccine. The assay was immunoSEQ multiplex PCR, and TCRdb's table has in-frame clones only and misses some. The table includes fewer than 200,000 clones, 70% to 90% detected once. The material sequenced was peripheral blood, taken on day 0 of AZD1222 vaccination. These receptors originate from an adult in good health. CDR3s include the opening cysteine and the closing phenylalanine or tryptophan. The D gene is left open where the match is weak. Where a row states a size, it is once, few, many or the class of an expanded clone; other rows omit it.

TRBJ1-3 TRBV5-1 . . TGCGCCAGCAGCGCAGCACAGAACTCTGGAAACACCATATATTTT CASSAAQNSGNTIYF
TRBJ1-1 TRBV5-1 . . TGCGCCAGCAGCTTGGCGGTTGGCCTATCTCGCGGGTCTGAAGCTTTCTTT CASSLAVGLSRGSEAFF
TRBJ1-5 TRBV6-5 . . TGTGCCAGCAGCCTCGGTGAGAGGCAGCCCCAGCATTTT CASSLGERQPQHF
TRBJ2-2 TRBV7-2 TRBD2 . TGTGCCAGCAGCCAGGGACTAGCGGGAGTCACCGGGGAGCTGTTTTTT CASSQGLAGVTGELFF
TRBJ1-1 TRBV7-8 . . TGTGCCAGCAGCTTAATGGAGGGGGAAGACACTGAAGCTTTCTTT CASSLMEGEDTEAFF
TRBJ2-1 TRBV3-1/TRBV3-2 TRBD2 . TGTGCCAGCAGCCAAGATTGGACTAGCATAGGGCAGTTCTTC CASSQDWTSIGQFF
TRBJ2-2 TRBV3-1/TRBV3-2 . once TGTGCCAGCAGCCAAAGGTACCCGAACACCGGGGAGCTGTTTTTT CASSQRYPNTGELFF
TRBJ2-3 TRBV27 TRBD2 . TGTGCCAGCAGCCCCCGCAGACTAGCGGGAGAAGATACGCAGTATTTT CASSPRRLAGEDTQYF
TRBJ2-7 TRBV28 TRBD2 . TGTGCCAGCAGTTTCCGACTAGCTGGCCTAAACGAGCAGTACTTC CASSFRLAGLNEQYF
TRBJ1-5 TRBV9 . . TGTGCCAGCAGCCCCGCCGATAGCAATCAGCCCCAGCATTTT CASSPADSNQPQHF
TRBJ1-5 TRBV2 . . TGTGCCAGCAGTCATGATGGCAATCCAAGAAATCAGCCCCAGCATTTT CASSHDGNPRNQPQHF
TRBJ2-3 TRBV2 TRBD2 . TGTGCCAGCAGTCGAGGACTAGCCCTGGATACGCAGTATTTT CASSRGLALDTQYF
TRBJ1-6 TRBV11-2 . . TGTGCCAGCAGCTTAGGCAGGGGCAATTCACCCCTCCACTTT CASSLGRGNSPLHF
TRBJ1-1 TRBV5-4 TRBD1 . TGTGCCAGCAGCCCGAGACAGGGGGGGATCACTGAAGCTTTCTTT CASSPRQGGITEAFF
TRBJ2-3 TRBV6-6 . . TGTGCCAGCAGTTACTCGCCTAACTTGGCAGATACGCAGTATTTT CASSYSPNLADTQYF
TRBJ2-3 TRBV12-5 . few TGTGCTAGTGGTTTGGTCGGCTCCACAGATACGCAGTATTTT CASGLVGSTDTQYF
TRBJ2-1 TRBV14 TRBD2 . TGTGCCAGCAGCCTTACTCGACTAGCGGGAGAGAGGAATGAGCAGTTCTTC CASSLTRLAGERNEQFF
TRBJ2-2 TRBV29-1 TRBD1 . TGCAGCGTCGGACAGGGAACCGGGGAGCTGTTTTTT CSVGQGTGELFF
TRBJ2-1 TRBV9 TRBD2 once TGTGCCAGCAGCGTGACTAGCGAAAACTACAATGAGCAGTTCTTC CASSVTSENYNEQFF
TRBJ2-1 TRBV30 . . TGTGCCTGGAGTGTACAGCTTAACAATGAGCAGTTCTTC CAWSVQLNNEQFF
TRBJ2-1 TRBV6-5 TRBD2 . TGTGCCAGCAGTTACGCTAGCGGGGGGAACAATGAGCAGTTCTTC CASSYASGGNNEQFF
TRBJ2-4 TRBV28 . . TGTGCCAGCAGTTTAGGTGGGGCGACGAAAAACATTCAGTACTTC CASSLGGATKNIQYF
TRBJ1-4 TRBV12-3/TRBV12-4 . . TGTGCCAGCACAGAGGGTGGTGAAAAACTGTTTTTT CASTEGGEKLFF
TRBJ1-1 TRBV14 . . TGTGCCAGCAGCCCGTGGGGTCTACCGAACACTGAAGCTTTCTTT CASSPWGLPNTEAFF
TRBJ2-5 TRBV30 . . TGTGCCTGGAGTGTCGGACCGCCAAAAGAGACCCAGTACTTC CAWSVGPPKETQYF
TRBJ2-1 TRBV6-6 . . TGTGCCACTCTATACAATGGGGAGCAGTTCTTC CATLYNGEQFF
TRBJ1-1 TRBV4-1 . . TGCGCCAGCAGCCAAGATGGTTCGGGGACAATGAACACTGAAGCTTTCTTT CASSQDGSGTMNTEAFF
TRBJ1-1 TRBV6-5 . . TGTGCCAGCAGACCCGCGGGACACCCGAACACTGAAGCTTTCTTT CASRPAGHPNTEAFF
TRBJ1-1 TRBV18 TRBD1 . TGTGCCAGCTCACCCCGACAGGGCCAGAACACTGAAGCTTTCTTT CASSPRQGQNTEAFF
TRBJ1-5 TRBV6-5 . . TGTGCCAGCAGTTACTCGGGACTTCAGCCCCAGCATTTT CASSYSGLQPQHF
TRBJ1-6 TRBV25-1 . . TGTGCCAGCAAGCCCGACACTTATAATTCACCCCTCCACTTT CASKPDTYNSPLHF
TRBJ2-7 TRBV28 TRBD1 . TGTGCCAGCAGTTTAGCGGGACAGGGCGAGCGAGAGTACTTC CASSLAGQGEREYF
TRBJ2-2 TRBV13 . . TGTGCCAGCACCCAATGGAATAACGGGGAGCTGTTTTTT CASTQWNNGELFF
TRBJ2-1 TRBV2 TRBD2 . TGTGCCAGCAGTGAAAATGGACTAGCGGGAGGCGAGCGAATCTTC CASSENGLAGGERIF
TRBJ2-3 TRBV6-5 TRBD2 . TGTGCCAGCAGTCGGAGCGGGGGGAAAACAGATACGCAGTATTTT CASSRSGGKTDTQYF
TRBJ1-4 TRBV19 . . TGTGCCAGTAGTATGAACGAGGAACCGGGGGAAAAACTGTTTTTT CASSMNEEPGEKLFF
TRBJ1-1 TRBV7-3 TRBD1 few TGTGCCAGCAGCGCAAAGGGTCTTCGACAGGGCGGTTCGAACACTGAAGCTTTCTTT CASSAKGLRQGGSNTEAFF